This T cell receptor beta chain was documented in a study of Ad26.COV2.S vaccination and SARS-CoV-2 variants. Findings and limits, study-wide: Non-spike TCR breadth did not differ much between vaccine and placebo recipients.

In the case of this clone: Its antigen is currently unknown.

CDR1 and CDR2 (germline): MNHEY, SMNVEV (reference sequence). The CDR3 loop spans 18 amino acids. J gave up 1 base and V 5 bases, and 14 bases lay outside the gene matches. Measured with immunoSEQ multiplex PCR; TCRdb has only the in-frame clones, and not every one. The sample includes 430,000 or so clones, roughly 89% of them seen just once. Treatment of the sample: roughly 19 received Ad26.COV2.S at low or high dose, single or two shots; 5 received placebo; per-sample allocation not given. Sampling occurred on day 63 after the first vaccine or placebo injection. The chain carries TRBV27 and TRBJ1-5; TRBD1 matches at 7 bases. The source was peripheral blood, collected in a trial of Ad26.COV2.S vaccine versus placebo. The TCR sequence derives from a person between 18 and 59 years old who received the Ad26.COV2.S COVID-19 vaccine or a placebo. The CDR3 is CASSPTGLYDTSNQPQHF. The CDR3 DNA reads TGTGCCAGCAGTCCGACAGGGCTGTATGATACGAGCAATCAGCCCCAGCATTTT.